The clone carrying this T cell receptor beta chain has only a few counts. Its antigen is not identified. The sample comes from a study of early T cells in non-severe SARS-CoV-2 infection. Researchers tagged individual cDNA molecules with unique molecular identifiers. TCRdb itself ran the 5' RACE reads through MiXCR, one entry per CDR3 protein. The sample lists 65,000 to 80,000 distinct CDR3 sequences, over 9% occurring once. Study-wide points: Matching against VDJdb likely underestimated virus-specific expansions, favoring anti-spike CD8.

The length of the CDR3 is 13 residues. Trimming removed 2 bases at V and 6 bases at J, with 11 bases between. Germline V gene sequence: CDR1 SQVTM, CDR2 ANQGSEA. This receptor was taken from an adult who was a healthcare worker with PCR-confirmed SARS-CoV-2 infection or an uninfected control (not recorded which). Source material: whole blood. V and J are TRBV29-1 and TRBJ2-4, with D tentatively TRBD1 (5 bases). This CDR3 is CSVEKQVGNIQYF. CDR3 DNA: TGCAGCGTTGAAAAACAGGTCGGAAACATTCAGTACTTC.